The 30 T cell receptor beta chains in this list originate from one sample, sequenced in a study of lymphopenia after photon versus proton radiotherapy. Method: immunoSEQ multiplex PCR; TCRdb's copy keeps in-frame clones and lacks some. Among more than 70,000 clones, 83% were seen once, and the ten largest hold about 1.3%. The sequenced sample was peripheral blood, obtained from a patient treated with proton-based radiotherapy. The origin of the receptors is a man in his sixties with pancreatic cancer.

The genes are TRBV7-3 and TRBJ2-1; 13 bases map to TRBD2. The CDR3 is 13 residues long. Germline CDR1 SGHTA, CDR2 FQGTGA. V lost 3 bases and J lost 12; bases outside the gene matches: 2. CDR3 in amino acids: CASSFGTSGVQFF. The CDR3 nucleotides are TGTGCCAGCAGCTTCGGGACTAGCGGGGTGCAGTTCTTC.

This rearrangement joins TRBV4-3 to TRBJ2-7; D unresolved. Germline V gene data show CDR1 as LGHNA and CDR2 as YSLEER. The CDR3 extends over 13 amino acids. With 3 bases removed from V and 5 bases from J, the gap between germline ends came to 11 bases. CDR3 nucleotide sequence: TGCGCCAGCAGCCAGGGTCCCTGGGACGAGCAGTACTTC. Translating it yields CASSQGPWDEQYF.

CDR3 sequence reads: CASSSTGTRPSYEQYF. CDR3 in DNA: TGCGCCAGCAGCTCAACCGGGACTAGACCTTCTTACGAGCAGTACTTC. This chain uses TRBV5-1 with TRBJ2-7, with TRBD2 matching over 8 bases. In germline, CDR1 is SGHRS, CDR2 YFSETQ. V was pared by 3 bases and J by 4 bases, with 12 bases of the junction left unmatched. The CDR3 consists of 16 residues. The complete variable domain, with remaining parts taken from reference TRBV5-1 and TRBJ2-7, reads KAGVTQTPRYLIKTRGQQVTLSCSPISGHRSVSWYQQTPGQGLQFLFEYFSETQRNKGNFPGRFSGRQFSNSRSEMNVSTLELGDSALYLCASSSTGTRPSYEQYFGPGTRLTVT.

The rearrangement joins TRBV7-8 to TRBJ2-2, with 7 bases lining up with TRBD2. The germline V gene encodes CDR1 SGHVS and CDR2 FQNEAQ. After removal of 5 bases from V and 6 bases from J, the junction contained 12 bases not matched to a gene. The CDR3 spans 16 residues. The CDR3 loop reads CASSPRREFSSGELFF. The CDR3 DNA reads as TGTGCCAGCAGCCCAAGGCGGGAGTTCTCGTCCGGGGAGCTGTTTTTT. Together with reference TRBV7-8 and TRBJ2-2, the CDR3 gives the full variable domain: GAGVSQSPRYKVAKRGQDVALRCDPISGHVSLFWYQQALGQGPEFLTYFQNEAQLDKSGLPSDRFFAERPEGSVSTLKIQRTQQEDSAVYLCASSPRREFSSGELFFGEGSRLTVL.

The V and J genes are TRBV20-1 and TRBJ2-3, with 7 bases identical to TRBD2. Germline V gene sequence: CDR1 DFQATT, CDR2 SNEGSKA (reference sequence). With 5 bases clipped from V and 6 bases from J, the junction kept 2 bases outside the gene matches. The CDR3 covers 11 residues. In DNA form, the CDR3 reads TGCAGTGCTCGGCGGGGGGATACGCAGTATTTT. It codes for CSARRGDTQYF.

The chain combines TRBV18 with TRBJ1-5; no reliable D call. In germline, CDR1 is KGHSH, CDR2 LQKENI. This CDR3 comprises 13 residues. The V end was cut by 2 bases, the J end by 6 bases, with 8 bases between. This CDR3 reads CASSPGLSQPQHF. The DNA of the CDR3 is TGTGCCAGCTCACCAGGGCTGAGTCAGCCCCAGCATTTT.

V usage is TRBV11-3 and J usage is TRBJ1-3; D gene unclear. The CDR3 is 13 residues long. V was clipped by 7 bases and J by 0 bases, with 7 bases between them. Germline V gene sequence: CDR1 SGHNT, CDR2 YENEEA. The CDR3 spells CASTTGSGNTIYF. CDR3 coding DNA: TGTGCCAGCACAACGGGCTCTGGAAACACCATATATTTT.

The chain is built from TRBV20-1 and TRBJ2-5, with D unresolved. V dropped 8 bases and J dropped 5 bases, with 12 bases sitting between them. Looked up from germline, CDR1 is DFQATT and CDR2 is SNEGSKA (reference sequence). The CDR3 spans 11 residues. The CDR3 nucleotides read TGCAGTTCGACTCGTCTCGAGACCCAGTACTTC. Translated: CSSTRLETQYF.

The rearrangement uses TRBV30 and TRBJ2-6, with TRBD1 identical over 9 bases. Germline V gene lookup returns CDR1 GTSNPN and CDR2 SVGIG (reference sequence). The ends lost 5 bases at V and 0 bases at J; junction bases unmatched: 11. This CDR3 comprises 18 residues. The CDR3 loop reads CAWGGGQGFSSGANVLTF. Written as DNA, the CDR3 is TGTGCCTGGGGCGGGGGACAGGGTTTTAGCTCTGGGGCCAACGTCCTGACTTTC.

The gene calls are TRBV4-2 and TRBJ2-1, with 12 positions matching TRBD2. CDR1 is LGHNA and CDR2 is YNFKEQ in the germline V gene. Trimming removed 3 bases from V and 6 bases from J; junction bases left unmatched: 12. CDR3 length: 18 residues. CDR3 in DNA: TGTGCCAGCAGCCAGAGACTAGCGGGAGTAGTGCTAGGCAATGAGCAGTTCTTC. Its translation is CASSQRLAGVVLGNEQFF.

This clone appeared once. The chain uses TRBV19 and TRBJ1-5; D possibly corresponds to TRBD1 (6 bases). Germline CDR1 and CDR2: LNHDA and SQIVND (reference sequence). The V gene lost 4 bases and the J gene lost 6 bases, with 13 bases spanning the gap. The CDR3 has 14 residues. The chain's CDR3 is CASSNREEGQPQHF. The CDR3 DNA follows: TGTGCCAGTAGTAACAGGGAGGAAGGTCAGCCCCAGCATTTT. Full variable domain (remainder filled in from reference TRBV19 and TRBJ1-5): DGGITQSPKYLFRKEGQNVTLSCEQNLNHDAMYWYRQDPGQGLRLIYYSQIVNDFQKGDIAEGYSVSREKKESFPLTVTSAQKNPTAFYLCASSNREEGQPQHFGDGTRLSIL.

The chain couples TRBV6-5 to TRBJ2-2, with TRBD2 matching 7 bases. V lost 2 bases, J lost 5 bases, and 8 bases stayed unmatched. The CDR3 length is 16 residues. Looked up from germline, CDR1 is MNHEY and CDR2 is SVGAGI. The CDR3, as DNA: TGTGCCAGCAGTTACCATGCGGGAGTAGGTACCGGGGAGCTGTTTTTT. Its translation: CASSYHAGVGTGELFF.

J is TRBJ1-5 and V is TRBV28, with D possibly being TRBD1 (6 bases). Per germline, CDR1 MDHEN and CDR2 SYDVKM. The CDR3 length is 16 residues. The V end lost 4 bases, the J end lost 2 bases, and 15 bases lay between the germline ends. DNA of the CDR3: TGTGCCAGCAGTTCACCCCGGACAGAGGGCAATCAGCCCCAGCATTTT. Translating it yields CASSSPRTEGNQPQHF.

V and J are TRBV5-8 and TRBJ2-5; 12 bases fit TRBD1. J was trimmed by 4 bases and V by 0 bases; bases with no gene match: 7. CDR1 is SGHTS, CDR2 YDEGEE, per germline. The CDR3 totals 17 residues. The CDR3 loop is CASSLVLGQGAPETQYF. DNA for the CDR3: TGTGCCAGCAGCTTGGTTTTGGGACAGGGGGCTCCAGAGACCCAGTACTTC.

This sequence joins TRBV7-9 and TRBJ1-3; TRBD1 might be the D (6 bases). Trimming took 4 bases from V and 0 from J, leaving 16 bases between them. Germline V gene data show CDR1 as SEHNR and CDR2 as FQNEAQ (reference sequence). There are 17 residues in the CDR3. The CDR3 loop reads CASSSLLGGSSGNTIYF. CDR3 bases: TGTGCCAGCAGCTCCTTGCTTGGGGGCAGCTCTGGAAACACCATATATTTT.

The CDR3 sequence: CASSSRQGAYEQYF. CDR3 DNA: TGTGCCAGTAGTTCTCGACAGGGGGCTTACGAGCAGTACTTC. V and J are TRBV19 and TRBJ2-7; TRBD1 aligns across 10 bases. This CDR3 is built from 14 residues. Germline V CDR1 and CDR2: LNHDA, SQIVND (reference sequence). V was clipped by 5 bases and J by 4 bases; unmatched bases: 5.

The V and J genes are TRBV11-2 and TRBJ2-2, with 8 bases matching TRBD2. The CDR3 is 15 amino acids. Germline V gene sequence: CDR1 SGHAT, CDR2 FQNNGV. After removal of 1 base from V and 6 bases from J, the junction contained 4 bases not matched to a gene. In nucleotides, the CDR3 is TGTGCCAGCAGCTTAGTAAGGACTAGCCCCGGGGAGCTGTTTTTT. This codes for CASSLVRTSPGELFF.

The chain recombines TRBV20-1 with TRBJ1-1; D gene unclear. The CDR3 runs to 11 residues. V dropped 4 bases and J dropped 5 bases, with 8 bases sitting between them. The germline V gene has CDR1 DFQATT and CDR2 SNEGSKA (reference sequence). The CDR3 coding sequence is TGCAGTGCTAAACCACGGACTGAAGCTTTCTTT. This encodes CSAKPRTEAFF.

The J gene is TRBJ2-5, the V gene TRBV7-2; D call uncertain. Trimming took 3 bases from V and 5 from J, leaving 13 bases between them. Germline V gives CDR1 SGHTA, CDR2 FQGNSA. This CDR3 contains 14 residues. CDR3 amino acids: CASSFRNTWETQYF. For the CDR3, the DNA is TGTGCCAGCAGCTTCCGGAATACATGGGAGACCCAGTACTTC.

This chain connects TRBV6-6 to TRBJ1-5; D not certain. CDR1 MNHNY and CDR2 SVGAGI come from the germline V gene (reference sequence). The CDR3 has 15 residues. V lost 5 bases and J 0 bases, leaving 11 bases between the germline ends. CDR3 protein: CASSPPPYSNQPQHF. CDR3 DNA sequence: TGTGCCAGCAGTCCTCCCCCTTATAGCAATCAGCCCCAGCATTTT.

The chain combines TRBV5-4 with TRBJ2-7; 7 nucleotides match TRBD2. V was clipped by 2 bases and J by 7 bases; unmatched bases: 9. Germline CDR1 reads SGHNT; CDR2 reads YYREEE (reference sequence). The CDR3 is 14 amino acids. CDR3 in amino acids: CASSLVGRALEQYF. The CDR3 bases are TGTGCCAGCAGCTTAGTTGGGAGGGCCTTGGAGCAGTACTTC.

This CDR3 reads CASSQKAGGPEQFF. CDR3 coding DNA: TGTGCCAGCAGCCAAAAGGCTGGGGGGCCTGAGCAGTTCTTC. J is TRBJ2-1 and V is TRBV4-2; either TRBD1 or TRBD2 may fit D (6 bases each). Germline V gene lookup returns CDR1 LGHNA and CDR2 YNFKEQ. Trimming cost V 2 bases and J 9 bases, with 14 bases left between them. This CDR3 has 14 amino acids.

The chain's CDR3 is CASSLYVKETQYF. The CDR3 nucleotides are TGCGCCAGCAGCCTTTATGTCAAAGAGACCCAGTACTTC. J is TRBJ2-5 and V is TRBV5-1; D not certain. CDR1 and CDR2 (germline): SGHRS, YFSETQ. V was pared by 4 bases and J by 3 bases, with 10 bases between. The CDR3 is 13 amino acids.

The rearrangement joins TRBV18 to TRBJ1-2; 7 bases align to TRBD1. The junction had 4 bases not matched to a gene; V was cut back by 1 base and J by 2 bases. The CDR3 is made up of 15 amino acids. CDR1 and CDR2 (germline): KGHSH, LQKENI. CDR3 in DNA: TGTGCCAGCTCACCACGTACAGGGGCCAACTATGGCTACACCTTC. Protein sequence: CASSPRTGANYGYTF.

This chain links TRBV5-6 with TRBJ1-5; possibly TRBD1 for D (6 bases). CDR3 length equals 15 residues. V was pared by 0 bases and J by 7 bases, with 14 bases between. Germline values: CDR1 SGHDT, CDR2 YYEEEE. The CDR3 loop reads CASSLDRARPQPQHF. The DNA for the CDR3 is TGTGCCAGCAGCTTGGACAGGGCTCGTCCCCAGCCCCAGCATTTT.

This chain connects TRBV6-1 to TRBJ2-7; no firm D call. Trimming removed 1 base at V and 6 bases at J, with 7 bases between. The CDR3 is 12 residues long. In germline, CDR1 is MNHNS, CDR2 SASEGT. The CDR3 loop is CASSEGMGEQYF. The CDR3, as DNA: TGTGCCAGCAGTGAAGGAATGGGCGAGCAGTACTTC.

This clone came up once. The chain employs TRBV7-2 and TRBJ2-3, with TRBD2 matching 9 bases. From germline, CDR1 is SGHTA and CDR2 FQGNSA. Losses at the gene ends were 1 base for V and 1 base for J; bases not matched to a gene: 6. This CDR3 has 17 amino acids. The CDR3 region is CASSLGASGTRTDTQYF. In DNA, the CDR3 is TGTGCCAGCAGCTTAGGGGCTAGCGGGACTCGCACAGATACGCAGTATTTT.

This clone was seen only a few times. The rearrangement joins TRBV5-4 to TRBJ2-5, with 8 bases that match TRBD2. The CDR3 extends over 15 amino acids. V shed 2 bases, J shed 4 bases, and the junction held 7 bases outside the gene matches. Germline loops: CDR1 SGHNT, CDR2 YYREEE (reference sequence). The CDR3 DNA reads as TGTGCCAGCAGCTTTGTTGTCGGGAGGGGAGAGACCCAGTACTTC. Translating it yields CASSFVVGRGETQYF.

The V and J genes are TRBV2 and TRBJ2-2; D call uncertain. The CDR3 sequence is 14 residues long. V shed 3 bases and J shed 0 bases, with 5 bases lying between them. CDR1 is SNHLY and CDR2 is FYNNEI in the germline V gene. For the CDR3, the DNA is TGTGCCAGCAGTGAGGATTCGAACACCGGGGAGCTGTTTTTT. Residues: CASSEDSNTGELFF. The complete variable domain, with remaining parts taken from reference TRBV2 and TRBJ2-2, reads EPEVTQTPSHQVTQMGQEVILRCVPISNHLYFYWYRQILGQKVEFLVSFYNNEISEKSEIFDDQFSVERPDGSNFTLKIRSTKLEDSAMYFCASSEDSNTGELFFGEGSRLTVL.

The chain links TRBV11-2 to TRBJ1-1; TRBD1 is a possible D gene (6 bases). Trimming cost V 1 base and J 5 bases, with 11 bases left between them. Germline CDR1 reads SGHAT; CDR2 reads FQNNGV. CDR3 length: 14 residues. The CDR3 sequence is CASSLVSGVTEAFF. For the CDR3, the DNA is TGTGCCAGCAGCTTAGTTTCAGGGGTTACTGAAGCTTTCTTT.